This passage covers 11 T cell receptor beta chains from one sample sequenced in a study of blood T cell repertoires in COVID-19. This table comes from immunoSEQ multiplex PCR, and its TCRdb copy is limited to in-frame clones, with some not included. The sample lists tens of thousands of clones, around 85% seen once, with approximately 4.1% in the top ten. The sample comprised peripheral blood. Receptor source: a man aged 55 to 70 with acute or convalescent COVID-19.

This clone was counted a single time. This chain links TRBV13 with TRBJ1-5, with unresolved D. V shed 0 bases and J shed 6 bases, with 9 bases lying between them. CDR3 length equals 14 residues. Germline assignment: CDR1 PRHDT and CDR2 FYEKMQ (reference sequence). CDR3 in amino acids: CASSLGPGGQPQHF. The CDR3 bases are TGTGCCAGCAGCTTAGGCCCGGGTGGTCAGCCCCAGCATTTT.

This rearrangement joins TRBV18 to TRBJ1-2; D perhaps matches TRBD1 (5 bases). The germline CDR1 and CDR2 sequences are KGHSH and LQKENI. Between the trimmed V and J ends, which lost 4 bases and 2 bases, there was a span of 8 bases. This CDR3 has 13 residues. CDR3 in amino acids: CASSRAGNYGYTF. In nucleotides, the CDR3 is TGTGCCAGCTCACGGGCAGGGAACTATGGCTACACCTTC. Looking up the rest from reference TRBV18 and TRBJ1-2 gives the full variable domain: NAGVMQNPRHLVRRRGQEARLRCSPMKGHSHVYWYRQLPEEGLKFMVYLQKENIIDESGMPKERFSAEFPKEGPSILRIQQVVRGDSAAYFCASSRAGNYGYTFGSGTRLTVV.

This chain uses TRBV7-9 with TRBJ1-3, with 7 bases matching TRBD1. V shed 5 bases, J shed 0 bases, and the junction held 4 bases outside the gene matches. There are 15 residues in the CDR3. Germline CDR1 reads SEHNR; CDR2 reads FQNEAQ (reference sequence). As DNA, the CDR3 is TGTGCCAGCAGCCTTGGGGACAGCTCTGGAAACACCATATATTTT. Encoded protein: CASSLGDSSGNTIYF.

The rearrangement joins TRBV30 to TRBJ2-7; 7 nucleotides agree with TRBD1. Germline CDR1 GTSNPN, CDR2 SVGIG (reference sequence). CDR3 length: 13 amino acids. V lost 4 bases, J lost 4 bases, and 7 bases stayed unmatched. The CDR3 spells CAWTRGTGYEQYF. In DNA, the CDR3 is TGTGCCTGGACCAGGGGGACGGGGTACGAGCAGTACTTC.

The genes are TRBV19 and TRBJ1-2, with 8 bases aligning to TRBD1. CDR1 is LNHDA, CDR2 SQIVND, per germline (reference sequence). The V segment lost 4 bases and the J segment 6 bases; nucleotides outside the gene matches: 10. CDR3 length: 15 amino acids. The CDR3 DNA sequence: TGTGCCAGTAGTAGAACACGACAGGGGATGGATGGCTACACCTTC. Its translation is CASSRTRQGMDGYTF.

This clone has just one count. The rearrangement links TRBV3-1 (or the pseudogene TRBV3-2) to TRBJ2-3; TRBD2 agrees at 7 bases. This CDR3 region has 14 residues. In germline, CDR1 is LGHDT, CDR2 YNNKEL (reference sequence). Losses at the gene ends were 4 bases for V and 4 bases for J; bases not matched to a gene: 5. The CDR3 region has the DNA TGTGCCAGCAGCCCCCTACGGGGGGCAGATACGCAGTATTTT. It encodes CASSPLRGADTQYF.

This chain connects TRBV30 to TRBJ2-7; D might be TRBD1 (5 bases). The CDR3 runs to 14 residues. V was pared by 1 base and J by 5 bases, with 15 bases between. Germline V CDR1 and CDR2: GTSNPN, SVGIG (reference sequence). The CDR3 nucleotides are TGTGCCTGGAGTGCAGGTAGGGGAATCCACGAGCAGTACTTC. It codes for CAWSAGRGIHEQYF. The whole variable domain, remainder taken from reference TRBV30 and TRBJ2-7, is SQTIHQWPATLVQPVGSPLSLECTVEGTSNPNLYWYRQAAGRGLQLLFYSVGIGQISSEVPQNLSASRPQDRQFILSSKKLLLSDSGFYLCAWSAGRGIHEQYFGPGTRLTVT.

The CDR3 reads CASAGQPGGDEQFF. In DNA form, the CDR3 reads TGCGCCAGCGCCGGACAGCCCGGCGGAGATGAGCAGTTCTTC. The V call is TRBV5-1, the J call TRBJ2-1, with D perhaps TRBD1 (6 bases). Germline-derived CDR1 and CDR2 are SGHRS and YFSETQ. This CDR3 is built from 14 residues. The V end was cut by 7 bases, the J end by 8 bases, with 19 bases between.

This rearrangement joins TRBV3-1 (or the pseudogene TRBV3-2) to TRBJ1-1; D is uncertain. The CDR3 has 11 amino acids. Germline lookup yields CDR1 LGHDT and CDR2 YNNKEL (reference sequence). Trimming removed 4 bases from V and 9 bases from J, with 9 bases in between. The DNA of the CDR3 is TGTGCCAGCAGCCCTGGGGAGAAAGCTTTCTTT. Translation: CASSPGEKAFF.

The genes are TRBV5-5 and TRBJ1-2, with D unclear. V lost 2 bases, J lost 11 bases, and 25 bases lay in between. The CDR3 has 16 amino acids. The germline V gene has CDR1 SGHKS and CDR2 YYEKEE (reference sequence). The CDR3 region has the DNA TGTGCCAGCAGCTTATCCTCAGAGTGGGCAGTGATCCGATACACCTTC. Protein: CASSLSSEWAVIRYTF.

The chain has TRBV2 and TRBJ1-1; no clear D gene. This CDR3 has 13 amino acids. The V gene lost 3 bases and the J gene lost 1 base, with 6 bases spanning the gap. The germline V gene has CDR1 SNHLY and CDR2 FYNNEI. The CDR3 reads CASSEAENTEAFF. In DNA, the CDR3 is TGTGCCAGCAGTGAGGCCGAGAACACTGAAGCTTTCTTT.